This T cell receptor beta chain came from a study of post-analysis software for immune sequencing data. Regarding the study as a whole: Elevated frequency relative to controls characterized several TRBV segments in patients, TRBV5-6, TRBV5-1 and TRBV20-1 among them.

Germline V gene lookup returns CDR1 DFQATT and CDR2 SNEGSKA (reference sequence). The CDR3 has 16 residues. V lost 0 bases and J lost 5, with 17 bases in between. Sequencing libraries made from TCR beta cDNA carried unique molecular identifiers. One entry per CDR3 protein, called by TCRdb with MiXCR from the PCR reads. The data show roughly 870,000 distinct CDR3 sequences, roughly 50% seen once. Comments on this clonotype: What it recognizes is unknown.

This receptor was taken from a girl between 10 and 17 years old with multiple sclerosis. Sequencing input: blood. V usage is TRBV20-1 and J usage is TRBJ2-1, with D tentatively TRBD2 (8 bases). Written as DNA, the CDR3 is TGCAGTGCTAGAGATGCCGGGACTAGGGGGCACAATGAGCAGTTCTTC. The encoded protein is CSARDAGTRGHNEQFF.